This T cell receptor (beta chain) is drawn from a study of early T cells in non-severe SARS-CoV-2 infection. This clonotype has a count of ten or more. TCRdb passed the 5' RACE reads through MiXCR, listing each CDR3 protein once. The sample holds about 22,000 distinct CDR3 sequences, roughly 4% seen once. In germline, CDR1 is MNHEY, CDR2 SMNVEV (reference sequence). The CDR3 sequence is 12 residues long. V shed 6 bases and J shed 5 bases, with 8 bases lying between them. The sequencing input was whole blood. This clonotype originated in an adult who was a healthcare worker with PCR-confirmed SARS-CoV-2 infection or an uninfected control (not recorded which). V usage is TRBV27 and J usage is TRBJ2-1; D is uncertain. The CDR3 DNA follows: TGTGCCAGCAGCGACGACAACAATGAGCAGTTCTTC. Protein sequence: CASSDDNNEQFF.